The 9 T cell receptor beta chains in this list originate from one sample, sequenced in a study of T cells in Graves' hyperthyroidism and ophthalmopathy. There were TCR beta CDR3 regions amplified from RNA transcripts. With the HTBI primer set, the TCR CDR3 went through a first round of RT-PCR. TCRdb called the multiplex PCR reads again in MiXCR, with one record for every CDR3 protein. The sample includes around 200,000 distinct CDR3 sequences, approximately 20% of them seen just once. The source material was blood. The receptor set was obtained from a man aged 40-49 years with Graves' hyperthyroidism.

There are a few counts of this clonotype. The gene calls are TRBV14 and TRBJ2-7, with TRBD1 matching over 7 bases. With V trimmed by 1 base and J by 6 bases, 6 bases remained unmatched. The CDR3 loop spans 14 amino acids. The germline gives CDR1 SGHDN, CDR2 FVKESK. The DNA for the CDR3 is TGTGCCAGCAGCCAAGCCAGGGGGTATGGCGAGCAGTACTTC. This gives the protein CASSQARGYGEQYF.

This clonotype was found many times. DNA of the CDR3: TGTGCCAGCAGTGAAGGCGGGTCTGGGGATGAGCAGTTCTTC. It is translated as CASSEGGSGDEQFF. The rearrangement uses TRBV2 and TRBJ2-1; D may be TRBD2 (5 bases). From germline, CDR1 is SNHLY and CDR2 FYNNEI. V was trimmed by 1 base and J by 8 bases, leaving 12 bases between them. CDR3 size: 14 residues.

Details on this clonotype: A much larger clone lies a single base off, so this may be a read error. The V gene is TRBV7-8, the J gene TRBJ2-1; maybe TRBD2 (6 bases). The germline V and J ends were trimmed by 1 base and 6 bases, with 16 bases remaining between them. Germline-derived CDR1 and CDR2 are SGHVS and FQNEAQ. This CDR3 has 16 amino acids. The CDR3 region has the DNA TGTGCCAGCAGCTTAGGAGGTGGGAGGAGGCGCAATGAGCAGTTCTTC. Translation: CASSLGGGRRRNEQFF.

Only a few counts were recorded for this clonotype. This chain joins TRBV30 and TRBJ1-2, with a tentative D call TRBD1 (6 bases). CDR1 and CDR2 (germline): GTSNPN, SVGIG (reference sequence). Trimming cost V 4 bases and J 2 bases, with 11 bases left between them. CDR3 length: 13 amino acids. CDR3 in DNA: TGTGCCTGGAATCCCGGACAGAACTATGGCTACACCTTC. Translating it yields CAWNPGQNYGYTF.

Comment on this clonotype: The junction shows a germline mismatch at one end, possibly a read error. The chain links TRBV12-3 or TRBV12-4 to TRBJ2-1, with TRBD1 as a possible D gene (5 bases). The CDR3 loop spans 18 amino acids. CDR3 coding DNA: TGTACCAGCAGTTTAGAAATTACCGGCTCAGGGCTATTCAATGAGCAGTTCTTC. Protein product: CTSSLEITGSGLFNEQFF.

This clonotype was observed many times. The DNA for the CDR3 is TGCGCCAGCAGCTTGGCCTCAGGGGGCGACCAAGCTTTCTTT. Amino acids: CASSLASGGDQAFF. J is TRBJ1-1 and V is TRBV5-1; 8 nucleotides align to TRBD1. V was pared by 0 bases and J by 9 bases, with 7 bases of the junction left unmatched. This CDR3 has 14 residues. CDR1 and CDR2 (germline): SGHRS, YFSETQ.

The chain employs TRBV4-1 and TRBJ1-5; D is possibly TRBD1 (5 bases). Trimming removed 0 bases from V and 0 bases from J, with 12 bases in between. Germline V gene sequence: CDR1 MGHRA, CDR2 YSYEKL. The CDR3 spans 17 residues. CDR3 protein: CASSQDGRAYSNQPQHF. CDR3 bases: TGCGCCAGCAGCCAAGATGGCAGGGCTTATAGCAATCAGCCCCAGCATTTT.

This clonotype occurred many times. The chain is built from TRBV20-1 and TRBJ2-3; TRBD2 matches at 10 bases. This CDR3 contains 15 residues. Germline V lookup: CDR1 DFQATT, CDR2 SNEGSKA (reference sequence). V trimming: 3 bases; J trimming: 5 bases; junction bases outside the gene matches: 8. The CDR3 here is CSASHSGGAVDTQYF. CDR3 coding DNA: TGCAGTGCTAGTCACAGCGGGGGGGCCGTAGATACGCAGTATTTT.

The table lists this clonotype with many counts. The CDR3 DNA sequence: TGTGCCAGCATCCGGGACATCTTCGCTCCGGGCGGCTACACCTTC. It is translated as CASIRDIFAPGGYTF. V is TRBV28 and J is TRBJ1-2; maybe TRBD1 (6 bases). Germline CDR1 and CDR2: MDHEN and SYDVKM. The CDR3 sequence is 15 residues long. The V end was cut by 7 bases, the J end by 8 bases, with 23 bases between.